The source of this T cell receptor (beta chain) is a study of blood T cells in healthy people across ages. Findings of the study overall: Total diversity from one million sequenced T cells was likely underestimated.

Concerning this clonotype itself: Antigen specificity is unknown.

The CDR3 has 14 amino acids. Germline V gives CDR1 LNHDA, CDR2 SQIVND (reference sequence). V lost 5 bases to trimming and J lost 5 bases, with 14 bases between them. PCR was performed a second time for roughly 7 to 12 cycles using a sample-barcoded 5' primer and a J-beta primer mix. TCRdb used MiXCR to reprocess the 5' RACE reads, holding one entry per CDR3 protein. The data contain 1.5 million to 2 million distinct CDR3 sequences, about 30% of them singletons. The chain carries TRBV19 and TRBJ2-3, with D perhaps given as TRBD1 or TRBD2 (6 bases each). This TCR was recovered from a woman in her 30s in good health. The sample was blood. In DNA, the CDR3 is TGTGCCAGTAGTTCGGGGGCCCACGAAGATACGCAGTATTTT. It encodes CASSSGAHEDTQYF. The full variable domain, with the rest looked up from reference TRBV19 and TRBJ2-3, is DGGITQSPKYLFRKEGQNVTLSCEQNLNHDAMYWYRQDPGQGLRLIYYSQIVNDFQKGDIAEGYSVSREKKESFPLTVTSAQKNPTAFYLCASSSGAHEDTQYFGPGTRLTVL.